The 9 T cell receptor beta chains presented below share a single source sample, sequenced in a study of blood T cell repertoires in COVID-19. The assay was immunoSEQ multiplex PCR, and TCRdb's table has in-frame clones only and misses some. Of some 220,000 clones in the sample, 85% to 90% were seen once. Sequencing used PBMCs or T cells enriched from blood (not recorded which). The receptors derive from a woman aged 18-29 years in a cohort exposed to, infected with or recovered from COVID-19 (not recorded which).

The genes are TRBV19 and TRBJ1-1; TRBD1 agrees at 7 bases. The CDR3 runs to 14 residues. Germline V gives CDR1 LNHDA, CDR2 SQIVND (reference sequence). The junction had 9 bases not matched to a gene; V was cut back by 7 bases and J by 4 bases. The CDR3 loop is CASTIGGWGTEAFF. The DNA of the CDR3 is TGTGCCAGTACCATAGGGGGCTGGGGCACTGAAGCTTTCTTT.

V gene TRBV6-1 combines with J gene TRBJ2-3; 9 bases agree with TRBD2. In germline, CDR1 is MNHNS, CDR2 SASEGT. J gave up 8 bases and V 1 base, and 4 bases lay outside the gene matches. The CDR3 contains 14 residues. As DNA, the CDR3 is TGTGCCAGCAGTGAAGGCGGGGGGGCCGGTACGCAGTATTTT. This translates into CASSEGGGAGTQYF.

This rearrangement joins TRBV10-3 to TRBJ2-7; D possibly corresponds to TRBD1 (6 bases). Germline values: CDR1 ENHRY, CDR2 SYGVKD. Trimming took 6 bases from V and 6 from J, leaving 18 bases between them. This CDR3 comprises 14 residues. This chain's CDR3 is CAIRELVEDSEQYF. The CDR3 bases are TGTGCCATCAGGGAGCTCGTTGAGGACAGCGAGCAGTACTTC.

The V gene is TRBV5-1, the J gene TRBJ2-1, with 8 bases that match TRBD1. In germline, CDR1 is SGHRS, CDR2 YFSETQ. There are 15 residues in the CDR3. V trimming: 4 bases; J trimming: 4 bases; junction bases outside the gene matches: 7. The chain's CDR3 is CASSRGQAFYNEQFF. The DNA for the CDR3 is TGCGCCAGCAGCCGGGGACAGGCCTTTTACAATGAGCAGTTCTTC.

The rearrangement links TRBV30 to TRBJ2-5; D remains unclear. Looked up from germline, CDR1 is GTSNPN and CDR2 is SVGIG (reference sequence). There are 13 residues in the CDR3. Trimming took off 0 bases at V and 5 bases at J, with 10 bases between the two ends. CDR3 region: CAWSVLLRETQYF. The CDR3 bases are TGTGCCTGGAGTGTACTCCTCCGGGAGACCCAGTACTTC.

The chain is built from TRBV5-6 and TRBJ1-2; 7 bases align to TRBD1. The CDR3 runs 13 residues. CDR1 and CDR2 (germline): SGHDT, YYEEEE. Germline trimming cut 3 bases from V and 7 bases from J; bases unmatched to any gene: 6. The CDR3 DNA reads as TGTGCCAGCAGCTATGGACAGGAGCTTGGCTACACCTTC. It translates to CASSYGQELGYTF.

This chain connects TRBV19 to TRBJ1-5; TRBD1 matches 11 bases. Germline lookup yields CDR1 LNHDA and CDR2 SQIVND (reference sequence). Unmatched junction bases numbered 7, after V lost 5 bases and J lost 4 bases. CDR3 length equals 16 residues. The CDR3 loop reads CASSLRTGGLNQPQHF. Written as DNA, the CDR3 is TGTGCCAGTAGTCTAAGGACAGGGGGCCTTAATCAGCCCCAGCATTTT.

The CDR3 loop reads CASSYPTGRSTEAFF. The CDR3 bases are TGTGCCAGCAGTTACCCGACAGGGCGGAGTACTGAAGCTTTCTTT. J is TRBJ1-1 and V is TRBV6-5; TRBD1 matches at 7 bases. Trimming at V came to 2 bases and at J to 5 bases, leaving 8 bases not matched to a gene. In germline, CDR1 is MNHEY, CDR2 SVGAGI. This CDR3 has 15 residues.

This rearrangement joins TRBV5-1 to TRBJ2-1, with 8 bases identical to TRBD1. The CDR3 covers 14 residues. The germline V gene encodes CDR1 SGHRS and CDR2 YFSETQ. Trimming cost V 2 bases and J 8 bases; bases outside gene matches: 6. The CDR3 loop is CASSFDRGEDEQFF. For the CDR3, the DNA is TGCGCCAGCAGCTTTGACAGGGGAGAGGATGAGCAGTTCTTC.